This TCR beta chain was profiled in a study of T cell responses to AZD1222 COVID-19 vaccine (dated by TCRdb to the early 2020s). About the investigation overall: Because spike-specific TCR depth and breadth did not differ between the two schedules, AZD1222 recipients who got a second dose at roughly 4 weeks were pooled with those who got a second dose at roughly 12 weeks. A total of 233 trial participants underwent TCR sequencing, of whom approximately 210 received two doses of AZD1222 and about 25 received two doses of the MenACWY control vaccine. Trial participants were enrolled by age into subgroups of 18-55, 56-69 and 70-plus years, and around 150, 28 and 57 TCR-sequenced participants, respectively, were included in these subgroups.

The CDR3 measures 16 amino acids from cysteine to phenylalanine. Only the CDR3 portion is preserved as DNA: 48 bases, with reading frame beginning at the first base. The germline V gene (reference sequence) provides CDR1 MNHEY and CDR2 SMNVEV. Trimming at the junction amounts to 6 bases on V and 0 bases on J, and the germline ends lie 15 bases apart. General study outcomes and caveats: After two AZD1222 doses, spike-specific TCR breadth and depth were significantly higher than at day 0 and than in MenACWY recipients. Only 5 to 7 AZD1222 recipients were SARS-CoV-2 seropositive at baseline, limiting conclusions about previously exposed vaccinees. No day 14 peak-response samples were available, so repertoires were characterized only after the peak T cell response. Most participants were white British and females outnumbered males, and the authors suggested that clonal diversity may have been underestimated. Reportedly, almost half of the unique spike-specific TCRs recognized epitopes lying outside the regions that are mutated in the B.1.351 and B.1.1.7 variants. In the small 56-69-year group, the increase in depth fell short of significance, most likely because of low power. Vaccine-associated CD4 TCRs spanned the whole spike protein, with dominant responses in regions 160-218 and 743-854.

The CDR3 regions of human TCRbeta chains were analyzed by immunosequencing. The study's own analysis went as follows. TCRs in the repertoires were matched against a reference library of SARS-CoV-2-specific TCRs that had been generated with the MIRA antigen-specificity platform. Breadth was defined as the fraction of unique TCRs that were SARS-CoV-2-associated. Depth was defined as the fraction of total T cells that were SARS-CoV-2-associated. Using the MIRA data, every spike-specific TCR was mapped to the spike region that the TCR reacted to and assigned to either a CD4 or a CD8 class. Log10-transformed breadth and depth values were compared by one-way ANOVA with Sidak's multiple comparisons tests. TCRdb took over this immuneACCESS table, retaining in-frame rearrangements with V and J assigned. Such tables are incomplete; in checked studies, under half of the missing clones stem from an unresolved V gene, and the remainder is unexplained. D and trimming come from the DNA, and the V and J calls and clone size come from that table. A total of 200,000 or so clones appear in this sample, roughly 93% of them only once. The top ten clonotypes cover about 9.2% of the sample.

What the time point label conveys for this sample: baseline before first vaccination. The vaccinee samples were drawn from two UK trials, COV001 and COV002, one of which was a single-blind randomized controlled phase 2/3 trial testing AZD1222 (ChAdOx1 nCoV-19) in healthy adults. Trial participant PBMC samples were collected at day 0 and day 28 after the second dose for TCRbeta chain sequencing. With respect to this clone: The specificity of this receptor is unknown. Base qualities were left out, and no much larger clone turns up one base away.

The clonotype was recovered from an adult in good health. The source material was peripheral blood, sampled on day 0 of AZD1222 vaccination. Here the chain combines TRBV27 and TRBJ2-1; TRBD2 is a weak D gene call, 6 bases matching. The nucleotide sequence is TGTGCCAGCAGCACGGTACGCGGGGCCTCCTACAATGAGCAGTTCTTC. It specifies CASSTVRGASYNEQFF.